What follows is one TCR beta chain and its context. Germline V gene lookup returns CDR1 MNHEY and CDR2 SVGAGI. This CDR3 spans 14 amino acids. The V and J ends lost 8 bases and 0 bases, in that order; junction bases with no gene match: 5. Some clones are missing from TCRdb's copy, which holds only in-frame ones; the method was immunoSEQ multiplex PCR. The sample has over 130,000 clones, about 79% seen once. The data were obtained in a study of blood T cell repertoires in COVID-19. The clonotype comes from a woman aged 45-59 years who had recovered from COVID-19. The sample consisted of PBMCs or T cells enriched from blood (not recorded which). The chain couples TRBV6-5 to TRBJ1-1, with 8 positions matching TRBD1. The CDR3 region has the DNA TGTGCCAGCGGGACAGGCATCATGAACACTGAAGCTTTCTTT. Its translation is CASGTGIMNTEAFF.